This record covers a single T cell receptor beta chain. What antigen it recognizes has not been identified. No base-level quality is on record; no much larger clone is a single base apart. The data stem from a study of OX40 agonist ivuxolimab in advanced cancers. Study-level background: Ivuxolimab was a fully human IgG2 agonistic monoclonal antibody targeting the costimulatory receptor OX40 (CD134). Intravenous ivuxolimab was administered to patients every 2 weeks at six dose levels: 0.01, 0.1, 0.3, 1.5, 3 and 10 mg/kg. Of the approximately 50 dose-escalation patients, hepatocellular carcinoma was present in some 19, melanoma in approximately 15, renal cell carcinoma in 9 and head and neck cancer in 9. A male proportion of nearly 85% and a mean age of around 60 years, ranging from about 23 to 90, were recorded for the dose-escalation cohort. Prior anti-PD-1, anti-PD-L1 or anti-CTLA-4 therapy was permitted, and checkpoint inhibitors had been received by under 50% of dose-escalation patients. Partial responses occurred in three dose-escalation patients, of whom one had hepatocellular carcinoma and two had cutaneous melanoma. The point of sequencing TCRbeta in the periphery was to test whether ivuxolimab changed TCR sequence diversity and drove clonal T-cell expansion. The paper covers the monotherapy dose-escalation part of the phase I ivuxolimab trial, which included N of about 50 patients. What the research found in general, with its limitations: After ivuxolimab, CD8+ T cells had more expanded clones than CD4+ T cells on average. Low levels of normalized T-cell clonal expansion were also seen in some patients who did not respond. Antigen specificity was not determined for the clonally expanded peripheral T cells. At doses from 0.1 to 3.0 mg/kg, clonal expansion was seen in both CD4+ and CD8+ blood T cells between baseline and week 6. Partial responders in the 0.1-3.0 mg/kg groups had among the lowest normalized peripheral clonal expansion, especially among CD8+ T cells.

Genomic DNA was extracted from sorted cells for sequencing of the TCRbeta CDR3 region. TCRbeta CDR3 regions were sequenced using the immunoSEQ Assay. Not all clones reach the TCRdb copy of this immuneACCESS table, which keeps in-frame sequences only. Checked studies attribute under half of the gap to unresolved V genes and leave the rest unexplained. This sample is represented by some 85,000 clones; about 91% of them were singletons. The ten largest clonotypes hold 2.3% of the sample. According to the germline V gene (reference sequence), CDR1 reads SEHNR and CDR2 reads FQNEAQ. Trimming costs V 4 bases and J 5 bases, and their ends lie 20 bases apart. The CDR3 goes from the cysteine to the phenylalanine over 16 residues. The DNA shown is the 48-base CDR3, in frame from base 1. The trial excluded patients who had a history of autoimmune disease or were on systemic immunosuppression. Peripheral blood for TCR sequencing was collected from all dose cohorts at baseline, on cycle 4 day 1, and on cycle 7 day 1. Samples came from an open-label, multicenter, first-in-human phase I dose-escalation trial of ivuxolimab. Adults with locally advanced or metastatic melanoma, renal cell, hepatocellular, or head and neck squamous cell carcinoma were enrolled in the trial. Before TCR sequencing, CD4+ T cells and CD8+ T cells were sorted from peripheral blood as separate populations.

The chain uses TRBV7-9 and TRBJ1-2, with the D gene call left open. Here the sequenced sample was CD4+ or CD8+ T cells sorted from blood, taken in a trial of the OX40 agonist ivuxolimab. This clonotype was obtained from an adult with an advanced solid tumor such as melanoma, head and neck, liver or kidney cancer. The CDR3 corresponds to CASSSGVGSGLYGYTF. The bases read TGTGCCAGCAGCTCTGGGGTGGGGAGTGGCCTTTATGGCTACACCTTC. The entire variable domain, with the stretches around the CDR3 drawn from the reference TRBV7-9 and TRBJ1-2 proteins, is DTGVSQNPRHKITKRGQNVTFRCDPISEHNRLYWYRQTLGQGPEFLTYFQNEAQLEKSRLLSDRFSAERPKGSFSTLEIQRTEQGDSAMYLCASSSGVGSGLYGYTFGSGTRLTVV.